The entry that follows covers one T cell receptor (beta chain) sequence. Its antigen remains unidentified. Clones were sequenced by immunoSEQ multiplex PCR, and TCRdb holds only the in-frame ones, with some missing. The sample has 70,000 or so clones, approximately 91% seen once. The sample originates from a study of lymphopenia after photon versus proton radiotherapy. General study findings and limits: A bigger post-nadir fall in TCR diversity correlated inversely with survival time in deceased patients.

This sample comprised peripheral blood, obtained from a patient treated with photon-based radiotherapy. The sequence was obtained from a woman in her 70s with pancreatic cancer.

The DNA of the CDR3 is TGTGCCAGCAGTGATGCGAGGGCGCTTACCGAGCAGTACTTC. Its protein is CASSDARALTEQYF. This sequence joins TRBV2 and TRBJ2-7; tentatively, D is TRBD2 (5 bases). V was clipped by 3 bases and J by 6 bases, with 15 bases between them. CDR1 and CDR2 (germline): SNHLY, FYNNEI. CDR3 size: 14 residues.